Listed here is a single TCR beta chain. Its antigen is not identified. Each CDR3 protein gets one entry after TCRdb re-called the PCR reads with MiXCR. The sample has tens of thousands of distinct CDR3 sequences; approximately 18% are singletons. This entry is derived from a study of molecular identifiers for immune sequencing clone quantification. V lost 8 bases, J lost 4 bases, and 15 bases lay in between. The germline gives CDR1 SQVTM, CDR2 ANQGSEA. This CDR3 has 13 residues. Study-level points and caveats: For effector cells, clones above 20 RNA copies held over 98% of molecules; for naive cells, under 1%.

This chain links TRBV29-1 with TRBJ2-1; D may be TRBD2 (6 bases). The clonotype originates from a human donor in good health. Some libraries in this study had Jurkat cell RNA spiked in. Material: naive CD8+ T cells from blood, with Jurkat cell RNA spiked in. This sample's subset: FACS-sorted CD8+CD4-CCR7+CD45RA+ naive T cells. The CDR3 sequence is CSLPLEGYNEQFF. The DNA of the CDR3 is TGCAGCCTCCCCTTGGAGGGGTACAATGAGCAGTTCTTC.